This TCR beta chain was found in a study of T cell changes during pregnancy in multiple sclerosis. This clone is a singleton in its sample. Some clones are missing from TCRdb's copy, which holds only in-frame ones; the method was immunoSEQ multiplex PCR. The sample contains tens of thousands of clones, roughly 91% of which appear only once. Germline lookup yields CDR1 MDHEN and CDR2 SYDVKM. The length of the CDR3 is 16 residues. V lost 4 bases, J lost 2 bases, and 7 bases stayed unmatched. Sequencing was performed on CD8+ T cells from peripheral blood mononuclear cells, taken in the third trimester of pregnancy. The genes are TRBV28 and TRBJ2-7; 11 bases are shared with TRBD2. This receptor was obtained from a female donor with multiple sclerosis, enrolled in a pregnancy study. The chain's CDR3 is CASSSETSGAPYEQYF. For the CDR3, the DNA is TGTGCCAGCAGTTCCGAGACTAGCGGGGCCCCCTACGAGCAGTACTTC.